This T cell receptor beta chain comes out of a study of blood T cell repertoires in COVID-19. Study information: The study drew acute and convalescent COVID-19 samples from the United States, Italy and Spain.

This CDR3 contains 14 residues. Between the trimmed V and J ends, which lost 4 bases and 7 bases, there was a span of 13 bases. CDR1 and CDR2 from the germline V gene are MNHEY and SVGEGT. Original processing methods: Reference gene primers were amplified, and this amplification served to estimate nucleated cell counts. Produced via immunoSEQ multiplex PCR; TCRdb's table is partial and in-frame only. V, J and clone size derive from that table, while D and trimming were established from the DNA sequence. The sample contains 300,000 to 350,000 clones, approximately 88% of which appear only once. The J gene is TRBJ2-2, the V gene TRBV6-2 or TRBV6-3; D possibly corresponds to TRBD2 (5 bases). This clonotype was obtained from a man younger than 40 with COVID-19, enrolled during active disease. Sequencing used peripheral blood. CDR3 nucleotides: TGTGCCAGCAGTTCGGCCGGGAAGAACGGGGAGCTGTTTTTT. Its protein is CASSSAGKNGELFF.